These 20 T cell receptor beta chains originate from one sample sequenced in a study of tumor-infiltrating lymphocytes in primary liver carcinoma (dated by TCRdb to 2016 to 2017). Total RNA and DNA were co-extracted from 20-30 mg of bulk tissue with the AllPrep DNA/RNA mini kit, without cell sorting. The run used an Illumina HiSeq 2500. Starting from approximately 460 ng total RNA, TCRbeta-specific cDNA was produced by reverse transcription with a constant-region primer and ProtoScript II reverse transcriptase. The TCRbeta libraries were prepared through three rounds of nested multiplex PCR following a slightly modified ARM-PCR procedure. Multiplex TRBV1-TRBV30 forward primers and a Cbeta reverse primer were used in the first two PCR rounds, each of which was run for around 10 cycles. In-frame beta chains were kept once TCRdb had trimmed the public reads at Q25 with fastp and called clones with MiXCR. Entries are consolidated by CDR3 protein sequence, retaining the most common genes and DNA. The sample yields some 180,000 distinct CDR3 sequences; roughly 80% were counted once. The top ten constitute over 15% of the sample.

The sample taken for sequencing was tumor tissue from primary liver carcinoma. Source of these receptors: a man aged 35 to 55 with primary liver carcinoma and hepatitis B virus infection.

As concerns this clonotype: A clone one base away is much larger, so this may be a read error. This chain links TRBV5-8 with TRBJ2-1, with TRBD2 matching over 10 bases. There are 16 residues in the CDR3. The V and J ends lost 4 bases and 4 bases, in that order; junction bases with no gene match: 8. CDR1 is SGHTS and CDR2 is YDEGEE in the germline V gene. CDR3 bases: TGTGCCAGCAGCCTCGGACTAGCGGTGGGGTACAATGAGCAGTTCTTC. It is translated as CASSLGLAVGYNEQFF.

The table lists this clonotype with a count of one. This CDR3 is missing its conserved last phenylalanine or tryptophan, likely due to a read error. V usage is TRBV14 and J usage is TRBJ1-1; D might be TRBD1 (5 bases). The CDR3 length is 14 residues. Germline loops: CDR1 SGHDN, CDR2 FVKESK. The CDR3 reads CASSQERTHTDAFI. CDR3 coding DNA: TGTGCCAGCAGCCAAGAGAGGACACACACTGATGCTTTCATT.

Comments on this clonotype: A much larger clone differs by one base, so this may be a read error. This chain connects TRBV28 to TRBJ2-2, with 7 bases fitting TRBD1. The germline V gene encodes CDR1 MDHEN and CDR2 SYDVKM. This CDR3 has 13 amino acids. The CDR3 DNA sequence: TGTGCCAGCAGAAGAGGGGGCACCGGGGAGCCGTTTTTT. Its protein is CASRRGGTGEPFF.

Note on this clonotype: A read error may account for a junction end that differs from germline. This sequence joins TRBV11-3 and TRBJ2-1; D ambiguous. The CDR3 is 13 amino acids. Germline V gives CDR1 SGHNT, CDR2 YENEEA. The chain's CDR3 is CASCLDTSNEQFF. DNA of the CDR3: TGTGCCAGCTGCTTAGATACCAGTAATGAGCAGTTCTTC.

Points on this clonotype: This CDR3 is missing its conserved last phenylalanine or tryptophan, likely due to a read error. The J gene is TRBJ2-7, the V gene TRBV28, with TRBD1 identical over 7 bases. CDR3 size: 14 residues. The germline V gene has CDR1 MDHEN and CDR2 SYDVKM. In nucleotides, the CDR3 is TGTACCAGCAGTTTTACAGGGGCCTCCTACGAGCAGTACTTA. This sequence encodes CTSSFTGASYEQYL.

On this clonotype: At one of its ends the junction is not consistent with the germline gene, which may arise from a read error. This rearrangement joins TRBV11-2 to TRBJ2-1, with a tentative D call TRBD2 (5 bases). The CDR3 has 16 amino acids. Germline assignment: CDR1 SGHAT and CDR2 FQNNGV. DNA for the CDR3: TGTGCTAGCAGCTCGTTACTAGTGGGAGTCGTCTATGAGCAGTTCTTC. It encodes CASSSLLVGVVYEQFF.

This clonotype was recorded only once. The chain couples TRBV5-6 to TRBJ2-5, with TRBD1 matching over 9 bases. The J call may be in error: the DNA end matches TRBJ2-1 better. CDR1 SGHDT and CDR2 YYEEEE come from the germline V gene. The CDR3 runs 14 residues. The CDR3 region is CASSTGQGQETQFF. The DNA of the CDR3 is TGTGCCAGTAGCACAGGACAGGGGCAAGAGACCCAGTTCTTC.

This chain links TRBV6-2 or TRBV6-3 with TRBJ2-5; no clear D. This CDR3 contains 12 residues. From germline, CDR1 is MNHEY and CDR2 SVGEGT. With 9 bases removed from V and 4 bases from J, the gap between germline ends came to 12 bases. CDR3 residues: CASRPRLETQYF. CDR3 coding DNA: TGTGCCAGTAGACCGAGATTAGAGACCCAGTACTTC.

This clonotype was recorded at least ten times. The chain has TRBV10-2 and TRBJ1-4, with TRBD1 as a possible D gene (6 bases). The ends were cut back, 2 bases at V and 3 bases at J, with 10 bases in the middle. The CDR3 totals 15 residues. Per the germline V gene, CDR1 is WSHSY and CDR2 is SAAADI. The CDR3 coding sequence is TGCGCCAGCAGTGAGCTGACAGGCCCTAATGAAAAACTGTTTTTT. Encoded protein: CASSELTGPNEKLFF.

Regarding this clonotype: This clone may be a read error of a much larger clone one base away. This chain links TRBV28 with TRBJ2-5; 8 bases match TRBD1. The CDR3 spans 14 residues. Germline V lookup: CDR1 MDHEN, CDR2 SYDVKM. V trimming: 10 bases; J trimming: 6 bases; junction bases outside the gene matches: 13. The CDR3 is CAISTGGSGKTQYF. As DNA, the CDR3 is TGTGCCATCAGCACAGGGGGGAGTGGGAAGACCCAGTACTTC. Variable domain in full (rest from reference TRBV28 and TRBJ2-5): DVKVTQSSRYLVKRTGEKVFLECVQDMDHENMFWYRQDPGLGLRLIYFSYDVKMKEKGDIPEGYSVSREKKERFSLILESASTNQTSMYLCAISTGGSGKTQYFGPGTRLLVL.

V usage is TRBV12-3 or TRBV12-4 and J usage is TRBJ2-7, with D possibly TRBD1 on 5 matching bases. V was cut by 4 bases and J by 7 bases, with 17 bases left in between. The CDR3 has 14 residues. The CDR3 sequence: CASSSSPTGQEQYF. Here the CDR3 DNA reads TGTGCCAGCAGTTCTAGTCCCACAGGTCAGGAGCAGTACTTC.

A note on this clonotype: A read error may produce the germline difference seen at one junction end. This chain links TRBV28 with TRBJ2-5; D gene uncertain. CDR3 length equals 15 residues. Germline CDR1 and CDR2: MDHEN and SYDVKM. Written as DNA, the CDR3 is TGTGCCAGCAGCCCAGGCTTCTCCTACCAAGAGGCCCAGTACTTC. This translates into CASSPGFSYQEAQYF. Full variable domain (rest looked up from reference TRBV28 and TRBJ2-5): DVKVTQSSRYLVKRTGEKVFLECVQDMDHENMFWYRQDPGLGLRLIYFSYDVKMKEKGDIPEGYSVSREKKERFSLILESASTNQTSMYLCASSPGFSYQEAQYFGPGTRLLVL.

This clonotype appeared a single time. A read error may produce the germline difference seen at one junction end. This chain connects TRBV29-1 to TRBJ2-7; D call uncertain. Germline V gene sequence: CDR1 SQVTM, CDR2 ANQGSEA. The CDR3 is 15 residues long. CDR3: CSVEDPGMSSYEQYF. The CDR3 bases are TGCAGCGTTGAAGATCCAGGAATGAGCTCCTATGAGCAGTACTTC.

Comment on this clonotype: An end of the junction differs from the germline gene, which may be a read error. CDR3 loop: CAASSGSSWELFF. CDR3 sequence (DNA): TGTGCCGCGTCTAGCGGGAGCTCATGGGAGCTGTTCTTC. J is TRBJ2-1 and V is TRBV2; TRBD2 agrees at 10 bases. The CDR3 spans 13 residues. The V gene's germline CDR1 is SNHLY and CDR2 FYNNEI.

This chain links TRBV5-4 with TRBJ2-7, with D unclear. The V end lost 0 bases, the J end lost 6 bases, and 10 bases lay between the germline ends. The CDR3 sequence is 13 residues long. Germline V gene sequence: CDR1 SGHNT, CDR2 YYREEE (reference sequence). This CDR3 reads CASSLEGTSEQYF. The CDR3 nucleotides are TGTGCCAGCAGCTTGGAGGGTACCTCCGAGCAGTACTTC.

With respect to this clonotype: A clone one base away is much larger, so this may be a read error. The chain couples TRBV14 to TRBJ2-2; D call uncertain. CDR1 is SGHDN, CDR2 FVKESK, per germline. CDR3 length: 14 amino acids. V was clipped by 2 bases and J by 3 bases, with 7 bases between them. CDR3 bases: TGTGCCAGCAGCCAAATAGTGGACACCGGGGAGCTGTTTTTT. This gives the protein CASSQIVDTGELFF.

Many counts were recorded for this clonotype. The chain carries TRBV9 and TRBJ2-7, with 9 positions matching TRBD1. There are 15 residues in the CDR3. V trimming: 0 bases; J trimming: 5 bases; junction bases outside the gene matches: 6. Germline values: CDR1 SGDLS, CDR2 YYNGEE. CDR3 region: CASSVGWDRAHEQYF. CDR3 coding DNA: TGTGCCAGCAGCGTAGGGTGGGACAGGGCCCACGAGCAGTACTTC.

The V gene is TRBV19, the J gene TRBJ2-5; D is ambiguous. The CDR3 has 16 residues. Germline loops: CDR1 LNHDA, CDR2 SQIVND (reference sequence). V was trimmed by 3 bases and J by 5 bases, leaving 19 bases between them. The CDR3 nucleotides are TGTGCCAGTAGTATTGGTTGTCAGACCCTCCCCGAGACCCAGTACTTC. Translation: CASSIGCQTLPETQYF. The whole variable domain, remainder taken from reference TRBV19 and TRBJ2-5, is DGGITQSPKYLFRKEGQNVTLSCEQNLNHDAMYWYRQDPGQGLRLIYYSQIVNDFQKGDIAEGYSVSREKKESFPLTVTSAQKNPTAFYLCASSIGCQTLPETQYFGPGTRLLVL.

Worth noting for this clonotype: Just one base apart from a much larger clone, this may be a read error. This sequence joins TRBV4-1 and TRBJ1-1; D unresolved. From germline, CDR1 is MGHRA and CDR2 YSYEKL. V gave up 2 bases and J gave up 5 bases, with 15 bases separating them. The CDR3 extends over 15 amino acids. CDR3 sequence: CASSQHSTLGTEAFF. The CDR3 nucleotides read TGCGCCAGCAGCCAACACTCAACCCTCGGGACTGAAGCTTTCTTT.

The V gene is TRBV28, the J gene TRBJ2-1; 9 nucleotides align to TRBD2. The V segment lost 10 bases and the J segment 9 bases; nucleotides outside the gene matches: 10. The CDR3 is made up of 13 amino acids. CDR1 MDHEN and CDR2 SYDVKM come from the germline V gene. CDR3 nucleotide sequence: TGTGCCATCAGCCTCGTGACTAGCGGTGAGCAGTTCTTC. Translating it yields CAISLVTSGEQFF.